This T cell receptor (beta chain) was found in a study of a mutant IDH1 vaccine in newly diagnosed glioma. Study-wide results and caveats: Whatever changes occurred in top peripheral T cell clonotypes seemed unrelated to pseudoprogression.

Concerning this clone itself: Its specificity is unknown.

Generated by immunoSEQ multiplex PCR, the TCRdb table keeps only in-frame clones and is missing some. The sample includes approximately 61,000 clones, approximately 80% of them seen just once. The J segment lost 4 bases and the V segment lost 4 bases, leaving 8 bases of the junction unmatched. There are 16 residues in the CDR3. Germline CDR1 reads SGHNT; CDR2 reads YYREEE (reference sequence). Documented time point: week 11, during vaccination. In every dose of vaccine, 300 ug of mutant IDH1 20-mer peptide was given alongside topical imiquimod. V usage is TRBV5-4 and J usage is TRBJ2-3; 11 positions agree with TRBD2. This receptor was identified in a man between 50 and 59 years old with glioma. Source: PBMCs, taken from a glioma patient whose treatment included an IDH1 peptide vaccine. This CDR3 is CASSPKLAGVPDTQYF. CDR3 coding DNA: TGTGCCAGCAGCCCAAAACTAGCGGGAGTCCCAGATACGCAGTATTTT.